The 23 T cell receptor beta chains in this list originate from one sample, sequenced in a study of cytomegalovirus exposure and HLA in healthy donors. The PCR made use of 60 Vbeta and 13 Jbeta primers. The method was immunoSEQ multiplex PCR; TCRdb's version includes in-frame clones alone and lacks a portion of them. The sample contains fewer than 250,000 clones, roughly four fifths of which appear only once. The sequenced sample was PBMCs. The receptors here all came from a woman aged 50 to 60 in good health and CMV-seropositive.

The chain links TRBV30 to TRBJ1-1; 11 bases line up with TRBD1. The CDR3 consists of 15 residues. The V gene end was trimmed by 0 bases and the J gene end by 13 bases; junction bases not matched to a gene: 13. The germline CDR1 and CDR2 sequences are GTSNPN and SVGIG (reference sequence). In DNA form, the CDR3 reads TGTGCCTGGAGTGTACTAAGGACAGGGGGCGACCTCGGTTTCTTT. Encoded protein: CAWSVLRTGGDLGFF.

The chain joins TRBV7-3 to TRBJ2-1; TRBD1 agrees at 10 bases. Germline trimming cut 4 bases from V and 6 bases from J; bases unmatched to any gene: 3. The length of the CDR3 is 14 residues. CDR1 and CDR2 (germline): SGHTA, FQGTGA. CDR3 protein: CASSSGTGVNEQFF. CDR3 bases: TGTGCCAGCAGCTCCGGGACAGGGGTCAATGAGCAGTTCTTC. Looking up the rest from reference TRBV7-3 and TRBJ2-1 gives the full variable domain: GAGVSQTPSNKVTEKGKYVELRCDPISGHTALYWYRQSLGQGPEFLIYFQGTGAADDSGLPNDRFFAVRPEGSVSTLKIQRTERGDSAVYLCASSSGTGVNEQFFGPGTRLTVL.

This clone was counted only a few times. The CDR3 DNA sequence: TGCGCCAGCAGCTTTTCGGGGGACGCACTTGCTGGAAACACCATATATTTT. Residues: CASSFSGDALAGNTIYF. The chain couples TRBV5-1 to TRBJ1-3; possible D gene TRBD1, 5 bases. The CDR3 runs 17 residues. V dropped 2 bases and J dropped 2 bases, with 17 bases sitting between them. The V gene's germline CDR1 is SGHRS and CDR2 YFSETQ.

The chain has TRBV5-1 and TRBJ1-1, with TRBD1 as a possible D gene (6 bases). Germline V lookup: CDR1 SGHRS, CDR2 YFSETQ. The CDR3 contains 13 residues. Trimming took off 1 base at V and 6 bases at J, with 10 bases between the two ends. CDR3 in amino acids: CASSLMGGPEAFF. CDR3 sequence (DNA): TGCGCCAGCAGCTTGATGGGGGGGCCTGAAGCTTTCTTT. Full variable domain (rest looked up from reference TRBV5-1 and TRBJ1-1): KAGVTQTPRYLIKTRGQQVTLSCSPISGHRSVSWYQQTPGQGLQFLFEYFSETQRNKGNFPGRFSGRQFSNSRSEMNVSTLELGDSALYLCASSLMGGPEAFFGQGTRLTVV.

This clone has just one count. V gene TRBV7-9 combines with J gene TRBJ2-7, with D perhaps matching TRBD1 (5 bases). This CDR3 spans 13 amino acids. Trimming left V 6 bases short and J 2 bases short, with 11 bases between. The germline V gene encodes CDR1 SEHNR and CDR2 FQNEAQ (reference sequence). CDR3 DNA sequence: TGTGCCAGCAGTCTGGACACGACCTACGAGCAGTACTTC. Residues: CASSLDTTYEQYF.

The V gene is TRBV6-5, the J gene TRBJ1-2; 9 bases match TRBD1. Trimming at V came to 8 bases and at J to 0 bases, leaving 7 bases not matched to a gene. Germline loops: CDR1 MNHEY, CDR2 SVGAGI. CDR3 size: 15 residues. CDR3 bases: TGTGCCAGCGCCCGGGACAGGGAAGCTAACTATGGCTACACCTTC. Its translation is CASARDREANYGYTF.

The CDR3 spells CASSPRWLSGANVLTF. CDR3 bases: TGTGCCAGCAGCCCCAGGTGGCTCTCTGGGGCCAACGTCCTGACTTTC. The genes are TRBV9 and TRBJ2-6; D unresolved. CDR3 length: 16 residues. Germline V gives CDR1 SGDLS, CDR2 YYNGEE. Deletions cut 4 bases from V and 0 bases from J, with 11 bases between.

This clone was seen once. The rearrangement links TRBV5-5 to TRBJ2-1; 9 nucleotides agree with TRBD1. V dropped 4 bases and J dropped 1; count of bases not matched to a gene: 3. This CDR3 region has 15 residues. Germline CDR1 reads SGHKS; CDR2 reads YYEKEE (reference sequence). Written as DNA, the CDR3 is TGTGCCAGCAGCCGACAGGGGGTATCCTACAATGAGCAGTTCTTC. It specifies CASSRQGVSYNEQFF.

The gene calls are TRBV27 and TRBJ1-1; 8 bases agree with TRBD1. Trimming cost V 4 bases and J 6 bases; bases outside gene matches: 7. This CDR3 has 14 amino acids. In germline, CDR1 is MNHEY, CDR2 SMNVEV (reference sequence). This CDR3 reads CASSSRQGAPEAFF. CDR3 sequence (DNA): TGTGCCAGCAGTTCCCGGCAGGGGGCACCTGAAGCTTTCTTT.

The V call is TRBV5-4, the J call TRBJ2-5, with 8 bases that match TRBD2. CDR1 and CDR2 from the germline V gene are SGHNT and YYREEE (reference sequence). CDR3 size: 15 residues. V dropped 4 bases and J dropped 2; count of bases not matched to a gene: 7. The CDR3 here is CASSPGGAEQETQYF. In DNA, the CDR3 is TGTGCCAGCAGCCCGGGGGGGGCGGAGCAAGAGACCCAGTACTTC. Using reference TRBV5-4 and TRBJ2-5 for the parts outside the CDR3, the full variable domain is ETGVTQSPTHLIKTRGQQVTLRCSSQSGHNTVSWYQQALGQGPQFIFQYYREEENGRGNFPPRFSGLQFPNYSSELNVNALELDDSALYLCASSPGGAEQETQYFGPGTRLLVL.

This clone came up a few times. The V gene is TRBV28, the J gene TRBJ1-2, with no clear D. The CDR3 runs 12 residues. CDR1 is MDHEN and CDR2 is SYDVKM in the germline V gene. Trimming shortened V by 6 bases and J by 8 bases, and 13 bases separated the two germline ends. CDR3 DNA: TGTGCCAGCAGCACACCTCTTCGCGGCTACACCTTC. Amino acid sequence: CASSTPLRGYTF.

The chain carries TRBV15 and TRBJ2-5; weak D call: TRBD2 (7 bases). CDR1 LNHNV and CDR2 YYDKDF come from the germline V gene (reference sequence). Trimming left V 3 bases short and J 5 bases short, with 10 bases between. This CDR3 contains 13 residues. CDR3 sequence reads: CATSSGGRETQYF. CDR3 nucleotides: TGTGCCACCAGCAGCGGGGGGCGGGAGACCCAGTACTTC.

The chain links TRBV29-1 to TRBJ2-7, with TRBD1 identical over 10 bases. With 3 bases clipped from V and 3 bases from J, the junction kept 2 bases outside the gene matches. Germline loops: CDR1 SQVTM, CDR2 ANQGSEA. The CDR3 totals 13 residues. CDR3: CSVDGDRGYEQYF. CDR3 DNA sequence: TGCAGCGTTGACGGGGACAGGGGCTACGAGCAGTACTTC.

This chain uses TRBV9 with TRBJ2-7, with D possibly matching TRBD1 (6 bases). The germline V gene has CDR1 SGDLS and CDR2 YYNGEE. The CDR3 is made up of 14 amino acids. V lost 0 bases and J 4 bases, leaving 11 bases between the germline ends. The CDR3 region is CASSVGTENYEQYF. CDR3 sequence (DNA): TGTGCCAGCAGCGTAGGGACAGAGAATTACGAGCAGTACTTC.

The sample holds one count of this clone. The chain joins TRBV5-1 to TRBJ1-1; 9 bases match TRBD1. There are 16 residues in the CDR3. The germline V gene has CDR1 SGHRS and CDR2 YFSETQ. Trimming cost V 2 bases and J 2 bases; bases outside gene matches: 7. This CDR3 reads CASSFSGTGINTEAFF. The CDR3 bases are TGCGCCAGCAGCTTCTCCGGGACAGGGATAAACACTGAAGCTTTCTTT.

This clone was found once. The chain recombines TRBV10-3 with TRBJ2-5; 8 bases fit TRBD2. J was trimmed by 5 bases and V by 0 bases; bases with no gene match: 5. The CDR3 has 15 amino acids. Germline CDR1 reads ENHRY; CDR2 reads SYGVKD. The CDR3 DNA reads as TGTGCCATCAGTGAGTCTGTCGGGGGGGCGGAGACCCAGTACTTC. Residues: CAISESVGGAETQYF.

CDR3 coding DNA: TGCGCCAGCAGCTTGACCCCGGGACAGGGGAGCTCACCCCTCCACTTT. It is translated as CASSLTPGQGSSPLHF. The chain carries TRBV5-1 and TRBJ1-6; 10 bases line up with TRBD1. CDR3 length: 16 amino acids. The germline V gene encodes CDR1 SGHRS and CDR2 YFSETQ. V lost 1 base to trimming and J lost 10 bases; unmatched junction nucleotides: 8.

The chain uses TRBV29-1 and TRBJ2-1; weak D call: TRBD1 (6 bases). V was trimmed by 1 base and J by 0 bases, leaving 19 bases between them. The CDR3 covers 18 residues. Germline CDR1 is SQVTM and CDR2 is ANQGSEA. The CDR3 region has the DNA TGCAGCGTTGAAGGGGGACACCTATCTCGGAGCTCCTACAATGAGCAGTTCTTC. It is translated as CSVEGGHLSRSSYNEQFF.

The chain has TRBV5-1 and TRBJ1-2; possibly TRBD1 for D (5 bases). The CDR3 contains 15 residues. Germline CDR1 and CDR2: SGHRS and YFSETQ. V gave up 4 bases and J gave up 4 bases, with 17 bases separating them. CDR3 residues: CASSPDTQIGYGYTF. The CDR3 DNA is TGCGCCAGCAGCCCGGACACTCAAATTGGCTATGGCTACACCTTC.

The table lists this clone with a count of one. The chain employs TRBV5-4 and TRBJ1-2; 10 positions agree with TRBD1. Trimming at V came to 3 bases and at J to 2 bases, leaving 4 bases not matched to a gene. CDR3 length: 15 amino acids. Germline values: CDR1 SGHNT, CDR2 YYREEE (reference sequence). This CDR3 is CASSSDRGRNYGYTF. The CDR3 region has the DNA TGTGCCAGCAGCTCAGACAGGGGGCGCAACTATGGCTACACCTTC.

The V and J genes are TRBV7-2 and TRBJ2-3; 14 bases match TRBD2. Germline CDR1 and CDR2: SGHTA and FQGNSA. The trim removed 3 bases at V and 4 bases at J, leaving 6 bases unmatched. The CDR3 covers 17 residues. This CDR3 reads CASSFQTSGGASDTQYF. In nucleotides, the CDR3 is TGTGCCAGCAGCTTTCAGACTAGCGGGGGGGCCTCAGATACGCAGTATTTT.

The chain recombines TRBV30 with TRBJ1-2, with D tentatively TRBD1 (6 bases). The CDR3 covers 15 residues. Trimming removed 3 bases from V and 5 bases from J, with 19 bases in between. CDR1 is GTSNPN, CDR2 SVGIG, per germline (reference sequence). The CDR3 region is CAWRSTAGVTYGYTF. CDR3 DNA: TGTGCCTGGAGATCAACGGCAGGGGTCACATATGGCTACACCTTC.

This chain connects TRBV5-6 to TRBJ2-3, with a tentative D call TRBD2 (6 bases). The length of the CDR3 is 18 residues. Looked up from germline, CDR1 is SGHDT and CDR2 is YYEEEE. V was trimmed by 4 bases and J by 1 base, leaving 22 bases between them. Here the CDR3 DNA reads TGTGCCAGCAGCCGGATAAATACCGGGACGGGGGGCACAGATACGCAGTATTTT. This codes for CASSRINTGTGGTDTQYF.